These 29 T cell receptor beta chains were all obtained from the same sample, sequenced in a study of regulatory T cells in long-lasting Graves disease. The sample's time point: persistent/refractory GD, antithyroid drugs over 5 years with positive TRAb. Construction of the TCR library relied on RNA isolated from PBMCs. CDR3 regions were amplified by Arm-PCR using iRepertoire HTBI primers to build TCR beta libraries. TCRdb used MiXCR to reprocess the multiplex PCR reads, holding one entry per CDR3 protein. The sample carries a few hundred thousand distinct CDR3 sequences, approximately 23% recorded once. The sequencing here drew on peripheral blood mononuclear cells (PBMCs), taken when the disease was refractory, from a patient treated with antithyroid drugs. Source of these receptors: a woman between 35 and 50 years old with Graves disease.

Points on this clonotype: It is likely a read error, because the conserved phenylalanine at the end of the CDR3 is missing. This chain uses TRBV28 with TRBJ2-5; D remains unclear. Germline CDR1 is MDHEN and CDR2 is SYDVKM. Trimming took off 2 bases at V and 5 bases at J, with 6 bases between the two ends. CDR3 size: 12 residues. The CDR3 protein is CASSLVGETQYL. CDR3 nucleotides: TGTGCCAGCAGTTTAGTGGGGGAGACCCAGTACCTC.

This sequence joins TRBV28 and TRBJ2-7; 9 bases line up with TRBD1. Per the germline V gene, CDR1 is MDHEN and CDR2 is SYDVKM. The CDR3 totals 16 residues. After removal of 6 bases from V and 6 bases from J, the junction contained 15 bases not matched to a gene. The CDR3 here is CASSYGDREIYGEQYF. CDR3 DNA: TGTGCCAGCAGCTATGGGGACAGGGAGATCTACGGCGAGCAGTACTTC.

This clonotype was counted at least ten times. The V gene is TRBV12-3 or TRBV12-4, the J gene TRBJ2-7; the D is unclear. CDR3 length equals 12 residues. V lost 5 bases to trimming and J lost 2 bases, with 7 bases between them. As DNA, the CDR3 is TGTGCCAGCAGTCGAATTACCTACGAGCAGTACTTC. It codes for CASSRITYEQYF.

The table lists this clonotype with many counts. This rearrangement joins TRBV7-2 to TRBJ1-4; D not certain. The CDR3 is 15 residues long. V was cut by 2 bases and J by 8 bases, with 15 bases left in between. Per germline, CDR1 SGHTA and CDR2 FQGNSA. The DNA of the CDR3 is TGTGCCAGCAGCTTACTGTCCGCAGGAACCGAAAAACTGTTTTTT. It specifies CASSLLSAGTEKLFF.

This clonotype came up many times. CDR3 sequence: CASSHGLAHYEQYF. In DNA, the CDR3 is TGTGCCAGCAGTCACGGACTAGCCCACTACGAGCAGTACTTC. The chain recombines TRBV28 with TRBJ2-7; 8 bases are shared with TRBD2. J lost 3 bases, V lost 5 bases, and 6 bases had no gene match. CDR1 and CDR2 (germline): MDHEN, SYDVKM. The CDR3 has 14 amino acids.

This clonotype was seen ten or more times. This sequence joins TRBV11-2 and TRBJ2-7, with TRBD2 matching over 10 bases. Germline CDR1 reads SGHAT; CDR2 reads FQNNGV. The CDR3 runs to 14 residues. The V gene end was trimmed by 5 bases and the J gene end by 5 bases; junction bases not matched to a gene: 6. CDR3 nucleotides: TGTGCCAGCAGCCCCAGCGGGAGGGCCGACGAGCAGTACTTC. It codes for CASSPSGRADEQYF. The full variable domain, rest sourced from reference TRBV11-2 and TRBJ2-7, is EAGVAQSPRYKIIEKRQSVAFWCNPISGHATLYWYQQILGQGPKLLIQFQNNGVVDDSQLPKDRFSAERLKGVDSTLKIQPAKLEDSAVYLCASSPSGRADEQYFGPGTRLTVT.

In this sample, this clonotype turned up a few times. The chain couples TRBV7-9 to TRBJ2-7; D ambiguous. Germline V CDR1 and CDR2: SEHNR, FQNEAQ (reference sequence). V dropped 1 base and J dropped 3 bases, with 7 bases sitting between them. The CDR3 has 13 amino acids. The CDR3 protein is CASSLVNNYEQYF. CDR3 DNA: TGTGCCAGCAGCTTAGTCAACAACTACGAGCAGTACTTC.

The chain links TRBV4-1 to TRBJ1-6, with 7 bases identical to TRBD1. J was trimmed by 6 bases and V by 0 bases; bases with no gene match: 8. This CDR3 comprises 17 residues. Germline-derived CDR1 and CDR2 are MGHRA and YSYEKL. Written as DNA, the CDR3 is TGCGCCAGCAGCCAAGATCTTATGGGACAGACTAATTCACCCCTCCACTTT. Translating gives CASSQDLMGQTNSPLHF.

This clonotype was picked up many times. This chain joins TRBV15 and TRBJ1-5, with D unclear. Trimming took 4 bases from V and 3 from J, leaving 4 bases between them. Germline lookup yields CDR1 LNHNV and CDR2 YYDKDF (reference sequence). The CDR3 has 12 residues. The DNA for the CDR3 is TGTGCCACCAGCACATTCAATCAGCCCCAGCATTTT. It codes for CATSTFNQPQHF.

The sample holds many counts of this clonotype. This chain joins TRBV20-1 and TRBJ1-1, with D possibly TRBD1 on 6 matching bases. In germline, CDR1 is DFQATT, CDR2 SNEGSKA (reference sequence). V was trimmed by 1 base and J by 5 bases, leaving 11 bases between them. CDR3 length: 13 residues. The DNA of the CDR3 is TGCAGTGCTAGAGGAGGGGGTGAGACTGAAGCTTTCTTT. It codes for CSARGGGETEAFF.

This clonotype was observed at least ten times. This chain links TRBV2 with TRBJ2-5, with 8 bases identical to TRBD2. Trimming took 3 bases from V and 5 from J; bases not matched to a gene: 5. CDR1 and CDR2 from the germline V gene are SNHLY and FYNNEI. The CDR3 has 14 residues. For the CDR3, the DNA is TGTGCCAGCAGTGATCCGGGAGGGGTGGAGACCCAGTACTTC. This sequence encodes CASSDPGGVETQYF.

The chain combines TRBV29-1 with TRBJ2-7; the D is unclear. The CDR3 contains 15 residues. V shed 3 bases and J shed 2 bases, with 17 bases lying between them. In germline, CDR1 is SQVTM, CDR2 ANQGSEA. This chain's CDR3 is CSVEVPQYATYEQYF. CDR3 nucleotide sequence: TGCAGCGTTGAGGTCCCCCAGTATGCTACCTACGAGCAGTACTTC.

V gene TRBV18 combines with J gene TRBJ1-5; 7 positions match TRBD1. The V gene end was trimmed by 3 bases and the J gene end by 1 base; junction bases not matched to a gene: 6. The germline CDR1 and CDR2 sequences are KGHSH and LQKENI. CDR3 size: 16 residues. Written as DNA, the CDR3 is TGTGCCAGCTCACCTCAGGGGGGAAGCAGCAATCAGCCCCAGCATTTT. This encodes CASSPQGGSSNQPQHF. Complete variable domain (other parts from reference TRBV18 and TRBJ1-5): NAGVMQNPRHLVRRRGQEARLRCSPMKGHSHVYWYRQLPEEGLKFMVYLQKENIIDESGMPKERFSAEFPKEGPSILRIQQVVRGDSAAYFCASSPQGGSSNQPQHFGDGTRLSIL.

This clonotype was observed at least ten times. The chain is built from TRBV2 and TRBJ1-2; D unresolved. V dropped 0 bases and J dropped 5 bases, with 13 bases sitting between them. The CDR3 has 15 amino acids. CDR1 is SNHLY and CDR2 is FYNNEI in the germline V gene. This CDR3 reads CASSEAGRVGYGYTF. CDR3 DNA sequence: TGTGCCAGCAGTGAAGCCGGCCGGGTGGGGTATGGCTACACCTTC.

This clonotype was recorded at least ten times. The V and J genes are TRBV12-3 or TRBV12-4 and TRBJ2-5; D is possibly TRBD2 (6 bases). Trimming left V 3 bases short and J 4 bases short, with 9 bases between. The CDR3 loop spans 13 amino acids. DNA of the CDR3: TGTGCCAGCAGTTTTAGGGGAGGAGAGACCCAGTACTTC. Translating gives CASSFRGGETQYF.

This clonotype was recorded a few times. V is TRBV20-1 and J is TRBJ2-3, with D perhaps TRBD2 (5 bases). The V end lost 8 bases, the J end lost 0 bases, and 9 bases lay between the germline ends. There are 12 residues in the CDR3. Germline CDR1 is DFQATT and CDR2 is SNEGSKA (reference sequence). The CDR3, as DNA: TGCAGTCCAGCGGCTAGCACAGATACGCAGTATTTT. Protein product: CSPAASTDTQYF.

Ten or more counts support this clonotype. The chain has TRBV2 and TRBJ2-2; D unclear. This CDR3 comprises 16 residues. V was cut by 3 bases and J by 1 base, with 12 bases left in between. Germline V lookup: CDR1 SNHLY, CDR2 FYNNEI. CDR3 nucleotides: TGTGCCAGCAGTGAGATGCCAGCCTGGAACACCGGGGAGCTGTTTTTT. Translated: CASSEMPAWNTGELFF.

In this sample, this clonotype turned up a few times. At one end, the junction sequence differs from germline, possibly due to a read error. This chain connects TRBV12-3 or TRBV12-4 to TRBJ1-1; 8 bases fit TRBD1. This CDR3 has 15 residues. The CDR3 DNA reads TGTACCAGCAGACGTAGTGCAGGGGGCCGGTTTGAAGCTTTCTTT. Translating gives CTSRRSAGGRFEAFF.

This clonotype was detected ten times or more. The chain joins TRBV28 to TRBJ2-7, with D perhaps matching TRBD1 (5 bases). CDR1 and CDR2 from the germline V gene are MDHEN and SYDVKM. The CDR3 covers 15 residues. The ends were cut back, 6 bases at V and 2 bases at J, with 17 bases in the middle. The CDR3 region is CASRLRGQPTYEQYF. In nucleotides, the CDR3 is TGTGCCAGCAGGCTAAGGGGTCAACCCACCTACGAGCAGTACTTC.

The chain joins TRBV12-3 or TRBV12-4 to TRBJ2-7, with 13 bases matching TRBD2. V gave up 6 bases and J gave up 3 bases; unmatched junction bases: 8. This CDR3 contains 16 residues. The CDR3 spells CASRLGLAGVIYEQYF. CDR3 bases: TGTGCCAGCAGGCTCGGACTAGCGGGAGTGATCTACGAGCAGTACTTC.

This clonotype was detected a few times. This sequence joins TRBV11-3 and TRBJ2-7; 9 bases match TRBD1. Trimming cost V 3 bases and J 3 bases; bases outside gene matches: 6. The length of the CDR3 is 15 residues. Germline V gene data show CDR1 as SGHNT and CDR2 as YENEEA. CDR3 in DNA: TGTGCCAGCAGCTTCAGTGTGGGACAGGGCTACGAGCAGTACTTC. This translates into CASSFSVGQGYEQYF.

Only one count was recorded for this clonotype. A read error may explain this, as a much larger clone is one base away. The CDR3 does not end in the conserved phenylalanine or tryptophan, so this is likely a read error. The chain links TRBV2 to TRBJ1-1; D remains unclear. Trimming shortened V by 6 bases and J by 2 bases, and 13 bases separated the two germline ends. The V gene's germline CDR1 is SNHLY and CDR2 FYNNEI. The CDR3 has 14 amino acids. Written as DNA, the CDR3 is TGTGCCAGCAGCACACTACGGGGAAACACTGAAGCTTTCCCT. Amino acid sequence: CASSTLRGNTEAFP.

The rearrangement links TRBV28 to TRBJ2-3, with 11 positions matching TRBD2. Trimming at V came to 2 bases and at J to 4 bases, leaving 2 bases not matched to a gene. The CDR3 runs 15 residues. Germline V lookup: CDR1 MDHEN, CDR2 SYDVKM. The CDR3 region is CASSLLAGGADTQYF. CDR3 coding DNA: TGTGCCAGCAGTTTACTAGCGGGAGGTGCAGATACGCAGTATTTT.

The chain recombines TRBV6-1 with TRBJ1-2; TRBD1 matches 10 bases. Looked up from germline, CDR1 is MNHNS and CDR2 is SASEGT. J was trimmed by 2 bases and V by 6 bases; bases with no gene match: 9. The CDR3 is 16 residues long. CDR3: CASSLMGQGKNYGYTF. The DNA of the CDR3 is TGTGCCAGCAGCTTAATGGGACAGGGGAAAAACTATGGCTACACCTTC.

Only a few counts were recorded for this clonotype. This chain links TRBV2 with TRBJ2-5, with TRBD2 identical over 13 bases. CDR1 and CDR2 from the germline V gene are SNHLY and FYNNEI. V trimming: 1 base; J trimming: 5 bases; junction bases outside the gene matches: 7. CDR3 length: 17 residues. The CDR3, as DNA: TGTGCCAGCAGTGAAGAACTAGCGGGAGGGACATGGGAGACCCAGTACTTC. Its protein is CASSEELAGGTWETQYF.

The table lists this clonotype with many counts. The chain employs TRBV11-2 and TRBJ2-5, with 7 bases aligning to TRBD2. CDR1 and CDR2 from the germline V gene are SGHAT and FQNNGV. The CDR3 spans 17 residues. J lost 2 bases, V lost 6 bases, and 15 bases had no gene match. The CDR3 spells CASSFWYSGEGQETQYF. The CDR3 nucleotides are TGTGCCAGCAGTTTCTGGTATTCGGGGGAGGGACAAGAGACCCAGTACTTC.

The table lists this clonotype with many counts. The chain has TRBV7-2 and TRBJ1-2; D unresolved. The germline V gene has CDR1 SGHTA and CDR2 FQGNSA. CDR3 length: 16 residues. V lost 5 bases and J 2 bases, leaving 18 bases between the germline ends. For the CDR3, the DNA is TGTGCCAGCAGCCCAACATACGGGGTGACGAACTATGGCTACACCTTC. The encoded protein is CASSPTYGVTNYGYTF.

J is TRBJ1-4 and V is TRBV30; D not certain. The length of the CDR3 is 13 residues. With 0 bases removed from V and 12 bases from J, the gap between germline ends came to 14 bases. In germline, CDR1 is GTSNPN, CDR2 SVGIG (reference sequence). CDR3: CAWSVLAGKELFF. In DNA form, the CDR3 reads TGTGCCTGGAGTGTACTGGCGGGGAAGGAACTGTTTTTT.

The V call is TRBV10-2, the J call TRBJ2-7, with unresolved D. There are 14 residues in the CDR3. Trimming removed 3 bases at V and 4 bases at J, with 13 bases between. In germline, CDR1 is WSHSY, CDR2 SAAADI. CDR3 in amino acids: CASSDSPESYEQYF. In nucleotides, the CDR3 is TGCGCCAGCAGTGATTCTCCGGAATCATACGAGCAGTACTTC.